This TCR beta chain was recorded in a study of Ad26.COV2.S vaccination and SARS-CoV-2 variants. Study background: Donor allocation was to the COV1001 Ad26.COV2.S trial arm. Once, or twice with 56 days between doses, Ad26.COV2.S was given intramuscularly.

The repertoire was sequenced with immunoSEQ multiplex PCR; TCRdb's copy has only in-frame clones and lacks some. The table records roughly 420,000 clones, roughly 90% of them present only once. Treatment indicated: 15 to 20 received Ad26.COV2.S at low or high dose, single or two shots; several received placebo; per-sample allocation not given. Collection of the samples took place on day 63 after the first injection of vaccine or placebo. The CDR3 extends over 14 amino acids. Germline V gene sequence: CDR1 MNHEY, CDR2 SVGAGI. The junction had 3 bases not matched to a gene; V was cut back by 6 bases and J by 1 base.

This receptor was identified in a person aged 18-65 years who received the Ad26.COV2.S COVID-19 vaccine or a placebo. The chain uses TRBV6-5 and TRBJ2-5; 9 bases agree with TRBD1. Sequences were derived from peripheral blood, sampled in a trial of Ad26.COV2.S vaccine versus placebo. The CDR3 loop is CASRKTGGQETQYF. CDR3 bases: TGTGCCAGCAGAAAGACAGGGGGCCAAGAGACCCAGTACTTC.